This TCR beta chain was sequenced during a study of blood T cell repertoires in COVID-19. Background on the study: In each case, the material was cDNA or gDNA derived from T cells, B-cell-depleted T cells, or PBMCs.

Trimming took 6 bases from V and 3 from J; bases not matched to a gene: 9. Germline assignment: CDR1 LNHDA and CDR2 SQIVND (reference sequence). The CDR3 is 16 amino acids. Original handling: Reference gene primer amplification in the assay estimated nucleated cell counts. Using immunoSEQ multiplex PCR, the repertoire was profiled, and TCRdb retains in-frame clones only, with some absent. V and J calls plus clone size are reproduced from that table; the DNA served to infer D and trimming. The table includes about 200,000 clones, 84% detected once. The sample taken for sequencing was peripheral blood. J is TRBJ2-4 and V is TRBV19; 9 bases are a match to TRBD1. This TCR derives from a human donor in a cohort sampled during active COVID-19. The CDR3 reads CASSRGQGLIKNIQYF. CDR3 DNA: TGTGCCAGTAGCAGAGGACAGGGGCTCATCAAAAACATTCAGTACTTC.